This T cell receptor beta chain was documented in a study of identifying expanded T cells in peripheral blood. Per germline, CDR1 LGHNA and CDR2 YSLEER. The V and J ends lost 4 bases and 5 bases respectively, with 17 bases between them. The CDR3 extends over 15 amino acids. TCRdb's table, derived via immunoSEQ multiplex PCR, lists solely in-frame clones and lacks some. Of approximately 100,000 clones in the sample, approximately 90% were seen once. No infections or other immune events were documented during collection. The source is a person between 18 and 69 years old in good health. This chain links TRBV4-3 with TRBJ1-1, with D perhaps TRBD1 (6 bases). The sequenced sample consisted of blood. CDR3 in amino acids: CASSLRGDRGTEAFF. The CDR3 DNA sequence: TGCGCCAGCAGCCTCAGGGGAGACAGAGGGACTGAAGCTTTCTTT.